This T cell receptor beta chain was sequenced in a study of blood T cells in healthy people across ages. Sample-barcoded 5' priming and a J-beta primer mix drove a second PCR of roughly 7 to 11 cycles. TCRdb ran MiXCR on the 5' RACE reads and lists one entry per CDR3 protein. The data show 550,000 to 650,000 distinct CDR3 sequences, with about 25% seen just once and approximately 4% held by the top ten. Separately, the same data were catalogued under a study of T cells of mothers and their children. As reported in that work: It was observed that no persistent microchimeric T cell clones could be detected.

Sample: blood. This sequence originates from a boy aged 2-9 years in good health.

DNA for the CDR3: TGTGCCACCAGTGATGACAGATACAATGAGCAGTTCTTC. It specifies CATSDDRYNEQFF. The V and J genes are TRBV24-1 and TRBJ2-1; tentatively, D is TRBD1 (5 bases). Trimming removed 3 bases from V and 4 bases from J, with 6 bases in between. Germline V gene sequence: CDR1 KGHDR, CDR2 SFDVKD. This CDR3 is built from 13 residues.